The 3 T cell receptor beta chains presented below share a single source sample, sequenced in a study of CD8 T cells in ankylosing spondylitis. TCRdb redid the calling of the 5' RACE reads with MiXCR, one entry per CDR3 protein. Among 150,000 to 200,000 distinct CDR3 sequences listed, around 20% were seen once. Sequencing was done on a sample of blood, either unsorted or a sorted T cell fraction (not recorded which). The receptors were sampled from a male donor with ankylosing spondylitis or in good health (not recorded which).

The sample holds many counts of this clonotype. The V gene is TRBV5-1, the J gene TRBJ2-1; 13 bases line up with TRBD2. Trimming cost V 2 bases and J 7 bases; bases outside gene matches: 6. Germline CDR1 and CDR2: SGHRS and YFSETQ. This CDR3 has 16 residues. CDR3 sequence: CASSFWTSGSENEQFF. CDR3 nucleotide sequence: TGCGCCAGCAGCTTCTGGACTAGCGGGAGTGAGAATGAGCAGTTCTTC.

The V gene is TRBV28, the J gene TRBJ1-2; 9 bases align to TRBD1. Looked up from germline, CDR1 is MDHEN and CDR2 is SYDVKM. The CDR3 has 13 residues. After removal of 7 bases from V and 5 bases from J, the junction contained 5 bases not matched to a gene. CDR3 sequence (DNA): TGTGCCAGCATGGAACAGGGGGCGTATGGCTACACCTTC. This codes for CASMEQGAYGYTF.

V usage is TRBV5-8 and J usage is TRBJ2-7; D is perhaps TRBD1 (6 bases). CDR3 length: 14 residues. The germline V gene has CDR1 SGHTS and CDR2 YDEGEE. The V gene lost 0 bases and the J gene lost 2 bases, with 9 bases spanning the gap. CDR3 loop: CASSLVQGTYEQYF. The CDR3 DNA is TGTGCCAGCAGCTTGGTACAGGGAACCTACGAGCAGTACTTC. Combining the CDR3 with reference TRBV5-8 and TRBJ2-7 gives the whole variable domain EAGVTQSPTHLIKTRGQQATLRCSPISGHTSVYWYQQALGLGLQFLLWYDEGEERNRGNFPPRFSGRQFPNYSSELNVNALELEDSALYLCASSLVQGTYEQYFGPGTRLTVT.